One and the same sample provided the 28 T cell receptor beta chains below, sequenced in a study of T cell changes during pregnancy in multiple sclerosis (dated by TCRdb to between 2018 and 2020). The library was obtained by the immunoSEQ multiplex PCR assay. The source is immuneACCESS, and TCRdb retained only in-frame sequences with V and J called. Part of the clones is not carried over; for the studies checked, unresolved V genes explain less than half of this, and the remainder is unexplained. Across this sample there are approximately 82,000 clones, with around nine tenths seen only once. The ten largest account for more than 0.45% of the sample. The sample consisted of CD4+ T cells from peripheral blood mononuclear cells, taken in the second trimester of pregnancy. The receptors derive from a female donor with multiple sclerosis, enrolled in a pregnancy study.

The chain carries TRBV19 and TRBJ1-2; D is perhaps TRBD1 (5 bases). Per the germline V gene, CDR1 is LNHDA and CDR2 is SQIVND (reference sequence). V gave up 4 bases and J gave up 9 bases, with 18 bases separating them. This CDR3 spans 14 amino acids. The CDR3 protein is CASSRGDKVLSYTF. DNA of the CDR3: TGTGCCAGTAGTAGGGGCGACAAGGTCTTGAGCTACACCTTC.

The J gene is TRBJ1-4, the V gene TRBV7-9; D remains unclear. The CDR3 loop spans 11 amino acids. Germline assignment: CDR1 SEHNR and CDR2 FQNEAQ (reference sequence). The ends were cut back, 6 bases at V and 4 bases at J, with 3 bases in the middle. The CDR3 region is CASSLNEKLFF. Written as DNA, the CDR3 is TGTGCCAGCAGTCTTAATGAAAAACTGTTTTTT.

The chain has TRBV12-5 and TRBJ1-2; D remains unclear. This CDR3 comprises 13 residues. With 6 bases removed from V and 4 bases from J, the gap between germline ends came to 12 bases. Germline assignment: CDR1 LGHNT and CDR2 FRNRAP. The CDR3 loop reads CASGPSGSYGYTF. CDR3 sequence (DNA): TGTGCTAGTGGCCCCTCAGGCTCCTATGGCTACACCTTC.

The V call is TRBV7-8, the J call TRBJ2-1; 8 positions match TRBD1. V lost 6 bases, J lost 9 bases, and 16 bases stayed unmatched. Germline assignment: CDR1 SGHVS and CDR2 FQNEAQ. The CDR3 contains 16 residues. This CDR3 is CASRLSRTGPMGEQFF. CDR3 bases: TGTGCCAGCAGATTATCCCGGACAGGGCCAATGGGTGAGCAGTTCTTC.

This sequence joins TRBV18 and TRBJ1-3, with D unclear. Between the trimmed V and J ends, which lost 1 base and 2 bases, there was a span of 9 bases. Germline V CDR1 and CDR2: KGHSH, LQKENI. The CDR3 covers 15 residues. The CDR3 coding sequence is TGTGCCAGCTCACCACGGGCGCTACCTGGAAACACCATATATTTT. Its translation: CASSPRALPGNTIYF.

J is TRBJ2-5 and V is TRBV15; 12 positions match TRBD2. Trimming removed 1 base from V and 2 bases from J; junction bases left unmatched: 2. This CDR3 comprises 16 residues. From germline, CDR1 is LNHNV and CDR2 YYDKDF (reference sequence). This CDR3 is CATSRAGTSGQETQYF. In nucleotides, the CDR3 is TGTGCCACCAGCAGAGCTGGGACTAGCGGGCAAGAGACCCAGTACTTC.

This chain links TRBV4-1 with TRBJ2-5, with 11 bases identical to TRBD1. The germline gives CDR1 MGHRA, CDR2 YSYEKL. The J segment lost 6 bases and the V segment lost 0 bases, leaving 9 bases of the junction unmatched. There are 17 residues in the CDR3. The CDR3 sequence is CASSQERTGGTLKTQYF. The CDR3 DNA sequence: TGCGCCAGCAGCCAAGAGCGGACAGGGGGCACGTTGAAGACCCAGTACTTC.

Here the CDR3 DNA reads TGTGCCAGCAGTCTGACAGGGTTCGAGCAGTACTTC. Residues: CASSLTGFEQYF. This sequence joins TRBV6-1 and TRBJ2-7; TRBD1 agrees at 7 bases. J gave up 6 bases and V 5 bases, and 4 bases lay outside the gene matches. The CDR3 has 12 amino acids. The germline CDR1 and CDR2 sequences are MNHNS and SASEGT.

The gene calls are TRBV14 and TRBJ2-1, with TRBD2 matching over 11 bases. This CDR3 contains 14 residues. The germline V gene encodes CDR1 SGHDN and CDR2 FVKESK. V lost 7 bases, J lost 3 bases, and 2 bases stayed unmatched. CDR3 DNA: TGTGCCAGCAACCTAGCGGGAGGCTACAATGAGCAGTTCTTC. This gives the protein CASNLAGGYNEQFF.

The rearrangement links TRBV5-1 to TRBJ2-7, with 7 bases fitting TRBD2. This CDR3 spans 14 amino acids. Trimming took 2 bases from V and 0 from J; bases not matched to a gene: 2. The germline CDR1 and CDR2 sequences are SGHRS and YFSETQ. CDR3 DNA sequence: TGCGCCAGCAGCTTCCGGGAGGCCTCCTACGAGCAGTACTTC. The encoded protein is CASSFREASYEQYF.

The J gene is TRBJ1-2, the V gene TRBV30; 7 bases agree with TRBD1. CDR1 is GTSNPN, CDR2 SVGIG, per germline (reference sequence). J was trimmed by 2 bases and V by 4 bases; bases with no gene match: 4. This CDR3 is 13 amino acids long. The CDR3 reads CAWIGQANYGYTF. CDR3 nucleotides: TGTGCCTGGATCGGACAGGCAAACTATGGCTACACCTTC.

V is TRBV5-1 and J is TRBJ1-6; D is unresolved. With 0 bases removed from V and 7 bases from J, the gap between germline ends came to 8 bases. The CDR3 sequence is 14 residues long. Germline V CDR1 and CDR2: SGHRS, YFSETQ. This CDR3 is CASSLGPVNSPLHF. The CDR3 bases are TGCGCCAGCAGCTTGGGGCCAGTAAATTCACCCCTCCACTTT.

This chain joins TRBV2 and TRBJ1-2; D ambiguous. The CDR3 extends over 12 amino acids. CDR1 and CDR2 from the germline V gene are SNHLY and FYNNEI. Deletions cut 8 bases from V and 0 bases from J, with 7 bases between. In DNA form, the CDR3 reads TGTGCCAGCTACTCTTCTAACTATGGCTACACCTTC. The encoded protein is CASYSSNYGYTF.

This clone was detected only once. The CDR3 DNA is TGTGCCAGCAGCCAAGGGGCAGGGATCTACAATGAGCAGTTCTTC. Protein sequence: CASSQGAGIYNEQFF. The chain recombines TRBV4-2 with TRBJ2-1; the D gene is possibly TRBD1 (5 bases). Germline CDR1 reads LGHNA; CDR2 reads YNFKEQ. Trimming took off 1 base at V and 3 bases at J, with 10 bases between the two ends. This CDR3 contains 15 residues.

This clone was observed a handful of times. The rearrangement links TRBV6-1 to TRBJ1-6; a weak D match, TRBD1 (5 bases). The CDR3 runs 19 residues. Trimming cost V 1 base and J 0 bases, with 16 bases left between them. CDR1 and CDR2 from the germline V gene are MNHNS and SASEGT. The CDR3 DNA sequence: TGTGCCAGCAGTGAAGTCTCTAGGGGCTTAAGCTCCTATAATTCACCCCTCCACTTT. Translation gives CASSEVSRGLSSYNSPLHF.

The chain combines TRBV27 with TRBJ1-2; D gene unclear. From germline, CDR1 is MNHEY and CDR2 SMNVEV (reference sequence). Trimming took 5 bases from V and 5 from J, leaving 12 bases between them. The CDR3 covers 13 residues. DNA of the CDR3: TGTGCCAGCAGTCCCATCATAGATTATGGCTACACCTTC. Protein: CASSPIIDYGYTF.

The chain has TRBV11-3 and TRBJ1-1; D not certain. This CDR3 region has 14 residues. Germline CDR1 and CDR2: SGHNT and YENEEA. The V and J ends lost 4 bases and 5 bases respectively, with 14 bases between them. The CDR3 here is CASSYPHGGTEAFF. The DNA for the CDR3 is TGTGCCAGCAGCTACCCCCACGGAGGTACTGAAGCTTTCTTT.

The CDR3 is CASSFTPSRTGGYSPLHF. CDR3 in DNA: TGTGCCAGCAGTTTCACCCCATCCCGGACAGGCGGGTATTCACCCCTCCACTTT. V usage is TRBV27 and J usage is TRBJ1-6, with TRBD1 matching 7 bases. Trimming took 3 bases from V and 8 from J; bases not matched to a gene: 16. The CDR3 extends over 18 amino acids. CDR1 is MNHEY, CDR2 SMNVEV, per germline (reference sequence).

The rearrangement uses TRBV5-5 and TRBJ2-3; D is unclear. Germline CDR1 and CDR2: SGHKS and YYEKEE (reference sequence). This CDR3 has 11 amino acids. V was shortened by 4 bases and J by 9 bases, with 9 bases between the two germline ends. CDR3 loop: CASSTHETQYF. The CDR3 DNA sequence: TGTGCCAGCAGCACGCATGAGACGCAGTATTTT.

The J gene is TRBJ2-7, the V gene TRBV7-2, with 11 bases aligning to TRBD1. The CDR3 runs to 14 residues. Germline lookup yields CDR1 SGHTA and CDR2 FQGNSA. The ends lost 5 bases at V and 6 bases at J; junction bases unmatched: 6. CDR3 bases: TGTGCCAGCAGCCCTTGGACAGGGGGCAGCGAGCAGTACTTC. Translating it yields CASSPWTGGSEQYF.

The gene calls are TRBV28 and TRBJ2-7; 12 nucleotides line up with TRBD2. CDR3 size: 18 residues. Per germline, CDR1 MDHEN and CDR2 SYDVKM. The V and J ends lost 5 bases and 0 bases, in that order; junction bases with no gene match: 11. The CDR3 region has the DNA TGTGCCAGCAGTCGGCCGGGACTAGCGGGCCTAACCTCCTACGAGCAGTACTTC. It codes for CASSRPGLAGLTSYEQYF.

The rearrangement uses TRBV5-1 and TRBJ2-7, with TRBD1 identical over 8 bases. With 4 bases clipped from V and 1 base from J, the junction kept 4 bases outside the gene matches. The CDR3 consists of 14 residues. Per the germline V gene, CDR1 is SGHRS and CDR2 is YFSETQ. The CDR3 loop is CASSPQGASYEQYF. The CDR3 bases are TGCGCCAGCAGCCCGCAGGGGGCTTCCTACGAGCAGTACTTC. Together with reference TRBV5-1 and TRBJ2-7, the CDR3 gives the full variable domain: KAGVTQTPRYLIKTRGQQVTLSCSPISGHRSVSWYQQTPGQGLQFLFEYFSETQRNKGNFPGRFSGRQFSNSRSEMNVSTLELGDSALYLCASSPQGASYEQYFGPGTRLTVT.

The J gene is TRBJ2-3, the V gene TRBV7-9; a possible D gene is TRBD1 (6 bases). There are 14 residues in the CDR3. Germline CDR1 is SEHNR and CDR2 is FQNEAQ (reference sequence). V was pared by 5 bases and J by 2 bases, with 11 bases between. The CDR3 reads CASSTGQFTDTQYF. CDR3 in DNA: TGTGCCAGCAGCACAGGACAGTTCACAGATACGCAGTATTTT.

The rearrangement joins TRBV7-2 to TRBJ1-1, with TRBD1 matching 9 bases. Unmatched junction bases numbered 5, after V lost 4 bases and J lost 5 bases. Germline assignment: CDR1 SGHTA and CDR2 FQGNSA. The CDR3 spans 14 residues. Here the CDR3 reads CASSYLQGATEAFF. DNA of the CDR3: TGTGCCAGCAGCTATCTACAGGGGGCTACTGAAGCTTTCTTT.

This chain uses TRBV7-2 with TRBJ1-2; weak D call: TRBD1 (6 bases). Germline lookup yields CDR1 SGHTA and CDR2 FQGNSA. V was clipped by 4 bases and J by 2 bases, with 14 bases between them. The CDR3 extends over 15 amino acids. CDR3 sequence: CASSSADRPNYGYTF. For the CDR3, the DNA is TGTGCCAGCAGCTCAGCCGACAGGCCGAACTATGGCTACACCTTC. The full variable domain, with the rest looked up from reference TRBV7-2 and TRBJ1-2, is GAGVSQSPSNKVTEKGKDVELRCDPISGHTALYWYRQSLGQGLEFLIYFQGNSAPDKSGLPSDRFSAERTGGSVSTLTIQRTQQEDSAVYLCASSSADRPNYGYTFGSGTRLTVV.

The chain is built from TRBV25-1 and TRBJ1-6, with 9 bases lining up with TRBD1. CDR1 MGHDK and CDR2 SYGVNS come from the germline V gene. Trimming took 6 bases from V and 4 from J; bases not matched to a gene: 1. This CDR3 spans 14 amino acids. The CDR3 loop reads CASRGTGYNSPLHF. For the CDR3, the DNA is TGTGCCAGCAGGGGGACAGGGTATAATTCACCCCTCCACTTT.

This chain joins TRBV5-1 and TRBJ2-1, with D tentatively TRBD2 (6 bases). The germline CDR1 and CDR2 sequences are SGHRS and YFSETQ. V shed 1 base and J shed 9 bases, with 11 bases lying between them. CDR3 size: 13 residues. Written as DNA, the CDR3 is TGCGCCAGCAGCTTGTCCGGGGGTCGTGAGCAGTTCTTC. Protein sequence: CASSLSGGREQFF.

V and J are TRBV19 and TRBJ2-6; D not certain. The CDR3 totals 15 residues. Trimming stripped 9 bases from V and 1 base from J, with 13 bases between. CDR1 LNHDA and CDR2 SQIVND come from the germline V gene (reference sequence). CDR3 in DNA: TGTGCCAGCAAACAAGTGGTTTCTGGGGCCAACGTCCTGACTTTC. The encoded protein is CASKQVVSGANVLTF.